This record concerns one TCR beta chain sequence. Its antigen remains unknown. Reverse transcription of extracted RNA yielded cDNA, which provided the sequencing template. The protocol was immunoSEQ multiplex PCR, while the TCRdb copy is restricted to in-frame clones and leaves out a portion. This sample has around 170,000 clones, with about half found just once. Trimming cost V 3 bases and J 4 bases, with 15 bases left between them. The germline gives CDR1 SQVTM, CDR2 ANQGSEA. The CDR3 runs 14 residues. These data come from a study of CD8+ T cells in alopecia areata. Study findings and constraints: Sequence data from scalp samples additionally include resident alphabeta T cells of normal skin.

Treatment: oral pan-JAK inhibitor, 5-10 mg twice daily. The sample here was CD8+ T cells sorted from blood, taken at roughly week 53, from a patient treated with tofacitinib. This sequence was found in a human donor with alopecia areata. The chain joins TRBV29-1 to TRBJ1-1, with D perhaps matching TRBD1 (5 bases). The CDR3 region has the DNA TGCAGCGTTGAGCAGGGTTTGCTCGGCACTGAAGCTTTCTTT. This codes for CSVEQGLLGTEAFF. The variable domain in full, with the rest retrieved from reference TRBV29-1 and TRBJ1-1, is SAVISQKPSRDICQRGTSLTIQCQVDSQVTMMFWYRQQPGQSLTLIATANQGSEATYESGFVIDKFPISRPNLTFSTLTVSNMSPEDSSIYLCSVEQGLLGTEAFFGQGTRLTVV.